Listed here are 30 T cell receptor beta chains from one sample, sequenced in a study of T cells after yellow fever vaccination. TCRdb ran MiXCR on the 5' RACE reads and lists one entry per CDR3 protein. The sample holds under 400,000 distinct CDR3 sequences, approximately 10% seen once. The source material was PBMCs, sampled on the day of the first yellow fever vaccination. The receptors stem from a man between 18 and 29 years old who received the YFV17D yellow fever vaccine.

The V gene is TRBV5-1, the J gene TRBJ2-1, with 9 nucleotides matching TRBD2. This CDR3 has 15 residues. V shed 0 bases and J 5 bases; nucleotides not matched to a gene: 3. CDR1 and CDR2 from the germline V gene are SGHRS and YFSETQ. The CDR3 DNA is TGCGCCAGCAGCTTGGATGCTAGCGGGGACAATGAGCAGTTCTTC. This translates into CASSLDASGDNEQFF. The full variable domain, its missing parts supplied by reference TRBV5-1 and TRBJ2-1, is KAGVTQTPRYLIKTRGQQVTLSCSPISGHRSVSWYQQTPGQGLQFLFEYFSETQRNKGNFPGRFSGRQFSNSRSEMNVSTLELGDSALYLCASSLDASGDNEQFFGPGTRLTVL.

This clonotype was observed a handful of times. The gene calls are TRBV19 and TRBJ1-6, with a weak D call TRBD1 (6 bases). Germline V CDR1 and CDR2: LNHDA, SQIVND (reference sequence). Trimming stripped 8 bases from V and 7 bases from J, with 12 bases between. This CDR3 spans 13 amino acids. CDR3 sequence: CASSGEWNSPLHF. The CDR3 nucleotides read TGTGCCAGTTCAGGGGAGTGGAATTCACCCCTCCACTTT.

This clonotype was detected only a few times. V is TRBV20-1 and J is TRBJ2-4; TRBD2 aligns across 9 bases. The trim removed 3 bases at V and 4 bases at J, leaving 7 bases unmatched. The CDR3 has 15 residues. Germline V gene sequence: CDR1 DFQATT, CDR2 SNEGSKA (reference sequence). In DNA form, the CDR3 reads TGCAGTGCTAGCCCTAGCGGGGAAGATAAAAACATTCAGTACTTC. Translated, it gives CSASPSGEDKNIQYF.

The rearrangement links TRBV30 to TRBJ1-5; the match to TRBD1 covers 7 bases. Looked up from germline, CDR1 is GTSNPN and CDR2 is SVGIG (reference sequence). There are 14 residues in the CDR3. V lost 2 bases to trimming and J lost 4 bases; unmatched junction nucleotides: 5. This CDR3 is CAWSHLTGNQPQHF. CDR3 bases: TGTGCCTGGAGTCACCTGACAGGGAATCAGCCCCAGCATTTT.

This clonotype turned up a few times. The genes are TRBV7-9 and TRBJ2-5; 7 bases fit TRBD1. The CDR3 runs to 13 residues. J lost 7 bases, V lost 4 bases, and 6 bases had no gene match. Germline CDR1 reads SEHNR; CDR2 reads FQNEAQ (reference sequence). CDR3 region: CASSSDRTGTQYF. CDR3 in DNA: TGTGCCAGCAGCTCGGACAGGACGGGGACCCAGTACTTC. Combining the CDR3 with reference TRBV7-9 and TRBJ2-5 gives the whole variable domain DTGVSQNPRHKITKRGQNVTFRCDPISEHNRLYWYRQTLGQGPEFLTYFQNEAQLEKSRLLSDRFSAERPKGSFSTLEIQRTEQGDSAMYLCASSSDRTGTQYFGPGTRLLVL.

The chain joins TRBV20-1 to TRBJ2-1; D possibly corresponds to TRBD2 (6 bases). The CDR3 has 15 residues. Trimming left V 6 bases short and J 8 bases short, with 23 bases between. Germline V CDR1 and CDR2: DFQATT, SNEGSKA (reference sequence). The CDR3 protein is CSAKVTRNPLDEQFF. The CDR3 DNA reads TGCAGTGCAAAAGTGACTAGAAACCCTTTGGATGAGCAGTTCTTC.

This clonotype was recorded a few times. The chain employs TRBV7-2 and TRBJ1-2; D might be TRBD1 (5 bases). Germline V CDR1 and CDR2: SGHTA, FQGNSA. V lost 5 bases, J lost 3 bases, and 10 bases lay in between. This CDR3 has 13 residues. This CDR3 is CASSMRGYYGYTF. The CDR3, as DNA: TGTGCCAGCAGCATGCGGGGGTACTATGGCTACACCTTC.

In its sample, this clonotype was seen a few times. This sequence joins TRBV5-6 and TRBJ2-3; 7 bases are a match to TRBD2. There are 15 residues in the CDR3. J was trimmed by 0 bases and V by 3 bases; bases with no gene match: 4. CDR1 and CDR2 (germline): SGHDT, YYEEEE. The CDR3, as DNA: TGTGCCAGCAGCTCACTAGCGATAAGCACAGATACGCAGTATTTT. Translation: CASSSLAISTDTQYF.

This clonotype was counted between two and nine times. The genes are TRBV6-2 or TRBV6-3 and TRBJ2-7, with D possibly being TRBD2 (7 bases). The V end was cut by 4 bases, the J end by 3 bases, with 13 bases between. CDR3 length: 14 amino acids. Germline CDR1 MNHEY, CDR2 SVGEGT. CDR3 sequence (DNA): TGTGCCAGCAGTTGGGAGGGGGGATACTACGAGCAGTACTTC. This encodes CASSWEGGYYEQYF.

This clonotype was seen a handful of times. V is TRBV6-1 and J is TRBJ1-5, with D possibly being TRBD1 (6 bases). The CDR3 sequence is 13 residues long. Trimming cost V 6 bases and J 5 bases, with 11 bases left between them. CDR1 and CDR2 (germline): MNHNS, SASEGT. CDR3 bases: TGTGCCAGCAGCCGTGACAGGTATCAGCCCCAGCATTTT. Amino acids: CASSRDRYQPQHF.

In this sample, this clonotype turned up a few times. This chain links TRBV2 with TRBJ2-1; 9 bases fit TRBD2. V dropped 6 bases and J dropped 10; count of bases not matched to a gene: 7. CDR1 is SNHLY and CDR2 is FYNNEI in the germline V gene. This CDR3 has 13 residues. In DNA form, the CDR3 reads TGTGCCAGCAGGGCCGATAGCGGGGGAGAGCAGTTCTTC. Encoded protein: CASRADSGGEQFF.

This clonotype occurred a few times. The rearrangement links TRBV7-2 to TRBJ1-2; TRBD1 matches at 7 bases. Per germline, CDR1 SGHTA and CDR2 FQGNSA. The CDR3 spans 13 residues. Losses at the gene ends were 5 bases for V and 8 bases for J; bases not matched to a gene: 8. CDR3 residues: CASSLWETGGYTF. CDR3 DNA: TGTGCCAGCAGCCTATGGGAGACAGGGGGCTACACCTTC.

This clonotype occurred a few times. The gene calls are TRBV29-1 and TRBJ2-1; the match to TRBD1 covers 7 bases. V shed 6 bases and J 4 bases; nucleotides not matched to a gene: 6. Germline loops: CDR1 SQVTM, CDR2 ANQGSEA. The CDR3 consists of 13 residues. CDR3 in amino acids: CSVRDSKYNEQFF. The CDR3 coding sequence is TGCAGCGTCCGGGACAGCAAGTACAATGAGCAGTTCTTC.

The V gene is TRBV20-1, the J gene TRBJ2-2; 9 positions agree with TRBD1. The germline gives CDR1 DFQATT, CDR2 SNEGSKA (reference sequence). This CDR3 spans 15 amino acids. The junction had 5 bases not matched to a gene; V was cut back by 6 bases and J by 0 bases. Here the CDR3 DNA reads TGCAGTGCGACCACAGGGGGCGCGAACACCGGGGAGCTGTTTTTT. Translated, it gives CSATTGGANTGELFF.

This clonotype has at least ten counts. The rearrangement uses TRBV5-1 and TRBJ2-7; TRBD1 matches at 9 bases. The germline gives CDR1 SGHRS, CDR2 YFSETQ. J was trimmed by 3 bases and V by 4 bases; bases with no gene match: 2. This CDR3 is built from 13 residues. The CDR3: CASSVDRGYEQYF. CDR3 DNA sequence: TGCGCCAGCAGCGTGGACAGGGGCTACGAGCAGTACTTC.

This clonotype was seen many times. V is TRBV5-1 and J is TRBJ2-5; 11 positions agree with TRBD1. The CDR3 is made up of 14 amino acids. V shed 7 bases, J shed 5 bases, and the junction held 7 bases outside the gene matches. Germline V CDR1 and CDR2: SGHRS, YFSETQ. In nucleotides, the CDR3 is TGCGCCAGCTCGGGACAGGGGGGTTTGGAGACCCAGTACTTC. It translates to CASSGQGGLETQYF.

This clonotype was picked up a small number of times. The chain is built from TRBV18 and TRBJ1-2; no clear D gene. V dropped 4 bases and J dropped 3 bases, with 12 bases sitting between them. Germline V lookup: CDR1 KGHSH, CDR2 LQKENI. This CDR3 is built from 14 residues. The CDR3 sequence is CASSLSSQDYGYTF. The CDR3 coding sequence is TGTGCCAGCTCACTATCCTCCCAGGACTATGGCTACACCTTC.

This clonotype has at least ten counts. The CDR3 DNA reads TGTGCCAGCAGCTTTCTTCTTGCGGGGAACGAGCAGTACGTC. It encodes CASSFLLAGNEQYV. This chain joins TRBV5-6 and TRBJ2-7, with D possibly matching TRBD2 (6 bases). V gave up 2 bases and J gave up 5 bases, with 14 bases separating them. The CDR3 loop spans 14 amino acids. CDR1 is SGHDT, CDR2 YYEEEE, per germline.

This clonotype was seen only a few times. The rearrangement joins TRBV5-1 to TRBJ2-5; 9 bases are a match to TRBD2. V was clipped by 0 bases and J by 0 bases; unmatched bases: 6. Germline CDR1 and CDR2: SGHRS and YFSETQ. The CDR3 is 17 residues long. CDR3 protein: CASSLAGSGRYQETQYF. CDR3 nucleotide sequence: TGCGCCAGCAGCTTGGCCGGGAGCGGGAGGTACCAAGAGACCCAGTACTTC. Drawing the rest from reference TRBV5-1 and TRBJ2-5, the complete variable domain is KAGVTQTPRYLIKTRGQQVTLSCSPISGHRSVSWYQQTPGQGLQFLFEYFSETQRNKGNFPGRFSGRQFSNSRSEMNVSTLELGDSALYLCASSLAGSGRYQETQYFGPGTRLLVL.

This clonotype occurred many times. The chain employs TRBV24-1 and TRBJ2-2; 8 nucleotides align to TRBD2. The CDR3 consists of 15 residues. The V gene end was trimmed by 1 base and the J gene end by 3 bases; junction bases not matched to a gene: 0. Per germline, CDR1 KGHDR and CDR2 SFDVKD. CDR3 in amino acids: CATSDLAGDTGELFF. In DNA, the CDR3 is TGTGCCACCAGTGATTTAGCGGGGGACACCGGGGAGCTGTTTTTT.

The genes are TRBV5-6 and TRBJ2-6, with D unclear. The CDR3 spans 17 residues. Trimming cost V 0 bases and J 1 base, with 11 bases left between them. Germline V gene sequence: CDR1 SGHDT, CDR2 YYEEEE. CDR3 nucleotide sequence: TGTGCCAGCAGCTTGGATTTAGGTCTATCTGGGGCCAACGTCCTGACTTTC. Protein product: CASSLDLGLSGANVLTF.

The chain recombines TRBV13 with TRBJ2-3; D uncertain. Between the trimmed V and J ends, which lost 3 bases and 7 bases, there was a span of 11 bases. Germline values: CDR1 PRHDT, CDR2 FYEKMQ (reference sequence). This CDR3 region has 13 residues. The CDR3 coding sequence is TGTGCCAGCAGCTTTGGATCCAACTATACGCAGTATTTT. Its translation is CASSFGSNYTQYF.

At least ten counts were recorded for this clonotype. The DNA of the CDR3 is TGCGCCAGCAGCCCCCGACATATCAGCAATCAGCCCCAGCATTTT. Encoded protein: CASSPRHISNQPQHF. V usage is TRBV4-1 and J usage is TRBJ1-5; no clear D. The ends were cut back, 4 bases at V and 1 base at J, with 11 bases in the middle. This CDR3 is built from 15 residues. Per the germline V gene, CDR1 is MGHRA and CDR2 is YSYEKL.

This clonotype came up a few times. The rearrangement joins TRBV20-1 to TRBJ2-7; possibly TRBD1 for D (6 bases). The CDR3 length is 12 residues. The germline V and J ends were trimmed by 4 bases and 3 bases, with 10 bases remaining between them. CDR1 and CDR2 from the germline V gene are DFQATT and SNEGSKA (reference sequence). The CDR3, as DNA: TGCAGTGCTAAAAGGGGGAACTACGAGCAGTACTTC. Translation gives CSAKRGNYEQYF.

This clonotype came up many times. This chain connects TRBV29-1 to TRBJ2-2; possibly TRBD1 for D (5 bases). Germline values: CDR1 SQVTM, CDR2 ANQGSEA. The V gene lost 4 bases and the J gene lost 4 bases, with 16 bases spanning the gap. The CDR3 is 15 residues long. The CDR3 here is CSVGAPGAGTGELFF. The CDR3 DNA is TGCAGCGTTGGTGCCCCTGGGGCAGGCACCGGGGAGCTGTTTTTT.

In nucleotides, the CDR3 is TGCAGCGTTCGGCAGGGCAATCAGCCCCAGCATTTT. Amino acid sequence: CSVRQGNQPQHF. The chain combines TRBV29-1 with TRBJ1-5; no clear D gene. Germline-derived CDR1 and CDR2 are SQVTM and ANQGSEA. The ends were cut back, 5 bases at V and 2 bases at J, with 7 bases in the middle. The CDR3 totals 12 residues. The full variable domain, with the rest looked up from reference TRBV29-1 and TRBJ1-5, is SAVISQKPSRDICQRGTSLTIQCQVDSQVTMMFWYRQQPGQSLTLIATANQGSEATYESGFVIDKFPISRPNLTFSTLTVSNMSPEDSSIYLCSVRQGNQPQHFGDGTRLSIL.

V is TRBV4-2 and J is TRBJ2-1; 12 bases line up with TRBD2. Germline lookup yields CDR1 LGHNA and CDR2 YNFKEQ. V shed 0 bases, J shed 6 bases, and the junction held 9 bases outside the gene matches. The CDR3 length is 18 residues. The CDR3, as DNA: TGTGCCAGCAGCCAAGAGCTAGCGGGGGGGCCATTGGGCAATGAGCAGTTCTTC. The encoded protein is CASSQELAGGPLGNEQFF.

The rearrangement links TRBV11-2 to TRBJ1-2; D not resolved. Per germline, CDR1 SGHAT and CDR2 FQNNGV. The V end lost 1 base, the J end lost 4 bases, and 7 bases lay between the germline ends. The length of the CDR3 is 13 residues. DNA for the CDR3: TGTGCCAGCAGCTTAGGTCGGTCCTATGGCTACACCTTC. Protein product: CASSLGRSYGYTF. Supplemented by reference TRBV11-2 and TRBJ1-2, the full variable domain reads EAGVAQSPRYKIIEKRQSVAFWCNPISGHATLYWYQQILGQGPKLLIQFQNNGVVDDSQLPKDRFSAERLKGVDSTLKIQPAKLEDSAVYLCASSLGRSYGYTFGSGTRLTVV.

This clonotype occurred a few times. V is TRBV19 and J is TRBJ1-5; maybe TRBD1 (6 bases). Trimming shortened V by 5 bases and J by 6 bases, and 14 bases separated the two germline ends. The CDR3 totals 14 residues. Germline lookup yields CDR1 LNHDA and CDR2 SQIVND (reference sequence). CDR3 protein: CASSVTGIGQPQHF. For the CDR3, the DNA is TGTGCCAGTAGTGTAACAGGGATAGGTCAGCCCCAGCATTTT.

This clonotype was seen more than once but under ten times. V is TRBV6-2 or TRBV6-3 and J is TRBJ1-1, with D perhaps TRBD1 (5 bases). Germline CDR1 reads MNHEY; CDR2 reads SVGEGT. The ends were cut back, 1 base at V and 6 bases at J, with 9 bases in the middle. The CDR3 is 13 residues long. The CDR3, as DNA: TGTGCCAGCAGTTACTACGGGGACGCTGAAGCTTTCTTT. Translation: CASSYYGDAEAFF.